Sequencing of this TCR beta chain was carried out in a study of neurological immune-mediated disorders. Study results and caveats: None of the CDR3 amino acid sequences of expanded clones recurred across subjects, suggesting private repertoires in all groups.

This CDR3 is 20 amino acids long. Per the germline V gene, CDR1 is MGHRA and CDR2 is YSYEKL. J gave up 2 bases and V 4 bases, and 18 bases lay outside the gene matches. Blood bank volunteers in Maryland, USA, served as healthy controls. PBMCs numbering 2 million and stored at -80 C yielded the unsorted libraries. From the 5' RACE reads, TCRdb called clonotypes with MiXCR, one entry per CDR3 protein. The profile shows roughly 13,000 distinct CDR3 sequences, more than 9% of them singletons. There are many counts of this clonotype. Its matching antigen is unknown. The clonotype was recovered from a woman in her thirties or forties in good health. Sequencing used PBMCs. The chain couples TRBV4-1 to TRBJ2-1; the match to TRBD2 covers 9 bases. The CDR3 DNA reads TGCGCCAGCAGCCCAAGGAGGGGGCCCGGACTAGCGTATACCTACAATGAGCAGTTCTTC. It codes for CASSPRRGPGLAYTYNEQFF.